Listed below are T cell receptor beta chains from one sample, sequenced in a study of blood T cell repertoires in COVID-19. Data came from immunoSEQ multiplex PCR; TCRdb stores just in-frame clones and leaves some out. The repertoire has about 250,000 clones, over 75% of them found once; the top ten carry 2% to 3%. Specimen: PBMCs or T cells enriched from blood (not recorded which). The receptors shown here come from a woman under 30 who had recovered from COVID-19. CDR3s include the opening cysteine and the closing phenylalanine or tryptophan. The D gene is left open where the match is weak. Clone size appears in some rows only: once, few, many, or a class for an expanded clone.

clone size: -
J gene: TRBJ1-2
D gene: -
V gene: TRBV14
CDR3 DNA: TGTGCCAGCAGCCGGACGACACAGGGTAGCTATGGCTACACCTTC
CDR3 protein: CASSRTTQGSYGYTF

clone size: -
J gene: TRBJ1-1
D gene: TRBD1
V gene: TRBV28
CDR3 DNA: TGTGCCAGCAGTTTAAGGGGGCTGAACACTGAAGCTTTCTTT
CDR3 protein: CASSLRGLNTEAFF

clone size: -
J gene: TRBJ1-1
D gene: TRBD1
V gene: TRBV20-1
CDR3 DNA: TGCAGTGCTAGGTACGGGACAGGAGCTTTCTTT
CDR3 protein: CSARYGTGAFF

clone size: -
J gene: TRBJ2-3
D gene: -
V gene: TRBV7-3
CDR3 DNA: TGTGCCAGCAGCTTAACCGGGGGGCCAGATACGCAGTATTTT
CDR3 protein: CASSLTGGPDTQYF

clone size: -
J gene: TRBJ1-1
D gene: -
V gene: TRBV5-1
CDR3 DNA: TGCGCCAGCAGCTTGGACGTCGCGGCGAACACTGAAGCTTTCTTT
CDR3 protein: CASSLDVAANTEAFF

clone size: -
J gene: TRBJ1-4
D gene: TRBD1
V gene: TRBV30
CDR3 DNA: TGTGCCTGGAGTCTCCGGGACAGGAATGAAAAACTGTTTTTT
CDR3 protein: CAWSLRDRNEKLFF

clone size: -
J gene: TRBJ1-5
D gene: -
V gene: TRBV21-1
CDR3 DNA: TGTGCCAGGGACAGGGGAGATGGCAATCAGCCCCAGCATTTT
CDR3 protein: CARDRGDGNQPQHF

clone size: -
J gene: TRBJ1-6
D gene: -
V gene: TRBV5-1
CDR3 DNA: TGCGCCAGCAGCTTCGACAGTTTCGGGAATTCACCCCTCCACTTT
CDR3 protein: CASSFDSFGNSPLHF

clone size: -
J gene: TRBJ1-1
D gene: -
V gene: TRBV9
CDR3 DNA: TGTGCCAGCAGCAGACCGGGAGGGGGCACTGAAGCTTTCTTT
CDR3 protein: CASSRPGGGTEAFF

clone size: -
J gene: TRBJ2-5
D gene: TRBD1
V gene: TRBV5-5
CDR3 DNA: TGTGCCAGCAGCTCCGGACAGGGCACAGAGACCCAGTACTTC
CDR3 protein: CASSSGQGTETQYF

clone size: -
J gene: TRBJ1-1
D gene: -
V gene: TRBV9
CDR3 DNA: TGTGCCAGCAGCGTAGTCCCCTCAGGTTACACTGAAGCTTTCTTT
CDR3 protein: CASSVVPSGYTEAFF

clone size: -
J gene: TRBJ2-5
D gene: -
V gene: TRBV4-2
CDR3 DNA: TGTGCCAGCAGCCGAGGCTTGAGGGGAGGAGAGACCCAGTACTTC
CDR3 protein: CASSRGLRGGETQYF

clone size: -
J gene: TRBJ1-1
D gene: TRBD1
V gene: TRBV6-5
CDR3 DNA: TGTGCCAGCAGTTACTCAAGGACAGGGGACACTGAAGCTTTCTTT
CDR3 protein: CASSYSRTGDTEAFF

clone size: -
J gene: TRBJ1-4
D gene: TRBD1
V gene: TRBV7-2
CDR3 DNA: TGTGCCAGCAGAAGGACAGGGGGGGGTGAAAAACTGTTTTTT
CDR3 protein: CASRRTGGGEKLFF

clone size: -
J gene: TRBJ2-3
D gene: TRBD2
V gene: TRBV5-4
CDR3 DNA: TGTGCCAGCAGCGACGGGGGGGGCCGGGCAGATACGCAGTATTTT
CDR3 protein: CASSDGGGRADTQYF

clone size: -
J gene: TRBJ2-5
D gene: TRBD2
V gene: TRBV9
CDR3 DNA: TGTGCCAGCAGCGTAGACGTAGCGGGGGGGAAGCTAGAGACCCAGTACTTC
CDR3 protein: CASSVDVAGGKLETQYF

clone size: -
J gene: TRBJ1-5
D gene: TRBD1
V gene: TRBV3-1/TRBV3-2
CDR3 DNA: TGTGCCAGCAGCCCGGGGGACAGGGGGTTCGATCAGCCCCAGCATTTT
CDR3 protein: CASSPGDRGFDQPQHF

clone size: -
J gene: TRBJ2-2
D gene: -
V gene: TRBV9
CDR3 DNA: TGTGCCAGCAGCGCTAGCGTTAACACCGGGGAGCTGTTTTTT
CDR3 protein: CASSASVNTGELFF

clone size: -
J gene: TRBJ1-3
D gene: -
V gene: TRBV5-4
CDR3 DNA: TGTGCCAGCAGCAAAGGACACTGGACCTCTGGAAACACCATATATTTT
CDR3 protein: CASSKGHWTSGNTIYF

clone size: -
J gene: TRBJ1-5
D gene: TRBD1
V gene: TRBV19
CDR3 DNA: TGTGCCAGTAGTCCTCGGGGCAGGGGGCTCAATCAGCCCCAGCATTTT
CDR3 protein: CASSPRGRGLNQPQHF

clone size: -
J gene: TRBJ2-5
D gene: -
V gene: TRBV12-3/TRBV12-4
CDR3 DNA: TGTGCCAGCAGACTAGCTCGAGAGACCCAGTACTTC
CDR3 protein: CASRLARETQYF

clone size: -
J gene: TRBJ2-7
D gene: -
V gene: TRBV29-1
CDR3 DNA: TGCAGCGTTGGAAAGCAGGGCTACGAGCAGTACTTC
CDR3 protein: CSVGKQGYEQYF

clone size: -
J gene: TRBJ1-2
D gene: TRBD1
V gene: TRBV15
CDR3 DNA: TGTGCCACTAACGCGGGGGACAGGGTGAATGGCTACACCTTC
CDR3 protein: CATNAGDRVNGYTF

clone size: -
J gene: TRBJ2-5
D gene: -
V gene: TRBV12-3/TRBV12-4
CDR3 DNA: TGTGCCAGCAGGCTACAGGGAGAGACCCAGTACTTC
CDR3 protein: CASRLQGETQYF

clone size: once
J gene: TRBJ1-1
D gene: -
V gene: TRBV6-5
CDR3 DNA: TGTGCCAGCAGTTACGGGCCGAACACTGAAGCTTTCTTT
CDR3 protein: CASSYGPNTEAFF

clone size: -
J gene: TRBJ1-2
D gene: TRBD1
V gene: TRBV19
CDR3 DNA: TGTGCCAGTAGTTGGGGACAGGGCTATGGCTACACCTTC
CDR3 protein: CASSWGQGYGYTF

clone size: -
J gene: TRBJ1-4
D gene: -
V gene: TRBV21-1
CDR3 DNA: TGTGCCAGCAGCAAAGGAGCCCGAAGAAAACTGTTTTTT
CDR3 protein: CASSKGARRKLFF

clone size: -
J gene: TRBJ1-2
D gene: TRBD1
V gene: TRBV28
CDR3 DNA: TGTGCCAGCAGTCGGACAGGGGGGGGTGGCTACACCTTC
CDR3 protein: CASSRTGGGGYTF

clone size: -
J gene: TRBJ1-6
D gene: TRBD1
V gene: TRBV18
CDR3 DNA: TGTGCCAGCTCATTCAGGACAGGGAGAACCTATAATTCACCCCTCCACTTT
CDR3 protein: CASSFRTGRTYNSPLHF

clone size: -
J gene: TRBJ1-1
D gene: -
V gene: TRBV29-1
CDR3 DNA: TGCAGCGGAACAGGGACGAACACTGAAGCTTTCTTT
CDR3 protein: CSGTGTNTEAFF

clone size: -
J gene: TRBJ2-1
D gene: -
V gene: TRBV7-2
CDR3 DNA: TGTGCCAGCAGCTTAGCTAACCCTAATCCCTCGAATGAGCAGTTCTTC
CDR3 protein: CASSLANPNPSNEQFF

clone size: -
J gene: TRBJ2-1
D gene: TRBD2
V gene: TRBV5-1
CDR3 DNA: TGCGCCAGCAGCTTGGAAGGTCGGGGGGGCCAAAGTGAGCAGTTCTTC
CDR3 protein: CASSLEGRGGQSEQFF

clone size: -
J gene: TRBJ1-2
D gene: -
V gene: TRBV7-9
CDR3 DNA: TGTGCCAGCAGCCGAGGTAACGGCTATGGCTACACCTTC
CDR3 protein: CASSRGNGYGYTF

clone size: -
J gene: TRBJ1-1
D gene: TRBD1
V gene: TRBV5-6
CDR3 DNA: TGTGCCAGCCGAAACCGGGACAGGGGATACACTGAAGCTTTCTTT
CDR3 protein: CASRNRDRGYTEAFF

clone size: once
J gene: TRBJ2-7
D gene: -
V gene: TRBV12-2
CDR3 DNA: TGTGCAAGTCGCCCTGGGACTGCCGCTCGGCACGAGCAGTACTTC
CDR3 protein: CASRPGTAARHEQYF

clone size: -
J gene: TRBJ2-5
D gene: -
V gene: TRBV7-7
CDR3 DNA: TGTGCTAGCAGCTTAGGGGGGGGCATTGTAGGAGAGACCCAGTACTTC
CDR3 protein: CASSLGGGIVGETQYF

clone size: -
J gene: TRBJ2-5
D gene: TRBD1
V gene: TRBV2
CDR3 DNA: TGTGCCAGCCGGGACAGCCAAGAGACCCAGTACTTC
CDR3 protein: CASRDSQETQYF

clone size: -
J gene: TRBJ2-7
D gene: -
V gene: TRBV6-1
CDR3 DNA: TGTGCCAGCAGTGAGATGGGGGGAATACCCTACGAGCAGTACTTC
CDR3 protein: CASSEMGGIPYEQYF

clone size: -
J gene: TRBJ2-2
D gene: TRBD2
V gene: TRBV3-1/TRBV3-2
CDR3 DNA: TGTGCCAGCAGCCCGGGACTAGCGATCGGGGAGCTGTTTTTT
CDR3 protein: CASSPGLAIGELFF

clone size: once
J gene: TRBJ1-1
D gene: TRBD1
V gene: TRBV11-2
CDR3 DNA: TGTGCCAGCAGCTCTCACAGGGGGCAGAACACTGAAGCTTTCTTT
CDR3 protein: CASSSHRGQNTEAFF

clone size: -
J gene: TRBJ1-6
D gene: TRBD1
V gene: TRBV7-4
CDR3 DNA: TGTGCCAGCACCTATGACAGGGCCGATAATTCACCCCTCCACTTT
CDR3 protein: CASTYDRADNSPLHF

clone size: -
J gene: TRBJ1-4
D gene: TRBD1
V gene: TRBV5-1
CDR3 DNA: TGCGCCAGCAGCTTGGGGACAGGGTCCCCTAATGAAAAACTGTTTTTT
CDR3 protein: CASSLGTGSPNEKLFF

clone size: -
J gene: TRBJ2-1
D gene: TRBD2
V gene: TRBV5-1
CDR3 DNA: TGCGCCAGCAGCTTGAGGCTAGCGGAAAACTCCTACAATGAGCAGTTCTTC
CDR3 protein: CASSLRLAENSYNEQFF

clone size: -
J gene: TRBJ2-1
D gene: TRBD2
V gene: TRBV5-8
CDR3 DNA: TGTGCCAGCAGGACTAGCGGGGGGGACAATGAGCAGTTCTTC
CDR3 protein: CASRTSGGDNEQFF

clone size: few
J gene: TRBJ2-1
D gene: TRBD1
V gene: TRBV28
CDR3 DNA: TGTGCCAGCAGCTTCCCGGACAGGGTACCTCACAATGAGCAGTTCTTC
CDR3 protein: CASSFPDRVPHNEQFF

clone size: -
J gene: TRBJ1-1
D gene: TRBD1
V gene: TRBV10-3
CDR3 DNA: TGTGCCATACAGGGGAAGAACACTGAAGCTTTCTTT
CDR3 protein: CAIQGKNTEAFF

clone size: few
J gene: TRBJ1-2
D gene: TRBD1
V gene: TRBV7-2
CDR3 DNA: TGTGCCAGCAGCAAACAGGGGGCGAGGACTAACTATGGCTACACCTTC
CDR3 protein: CASSKQGARTNYGYTF

clone size: -
J gene: TRBJ2-3
D gene: TRBD1
V gene: TRBV2
CDR3 DNA: TGTGCCAGCAGGGGGGACAGGGAGGTCACAGATACGCAGTATTTT
CDR3 protein: CASRGDREVTDTQYF

clone size: -
J gene: TRBJ2-7
D gene: -
V gene: TRBV19
CDR3 DNA: TGTGCCAGTAGTATGAGACGGAATTTCGGCGGAGTTGACGAGCAGTACTTC
CDR3 protein: CASSMRRNFGGVDEQYF

clone size: -
J gene: TRBJ1-5
D gene: TRBD1
V gene: TRBV7-9
CDR3 DNA: TGTGCCACACAGGGGGCAAGCAATCAGCCCCAGCATTTT
CDR3 protein: CATQGASNQPQHF

clone size: -
J gene: TRBJ2-2
D gene: -
V gene: TRBV13
CDR3 DNA: TGTGCCAGCAGCTTAAGCTGGGCTGTCGGGGAGCTGTTTTTT
CDR3 protein: CASSLSWAVGELFF

clone size: -
J gene: TRBJ1-1
D gene: -
V gene: TRBV4-2
CDR3 DNA: TGTGCCAGCAGCCGAATACAGGTTATCAGAGCTTTCTTT
CDR3 protein: CASSRIQVIRAFF

clone size: -
J gene: TRBJ2-3
D gene: TRBD2
V gene: TRBV30
CDR3 DNA: TGTGCCTGGAAGGGAGGGCGTGGCACAGATACGCAGTATTTT
CDR3 protein: CAWKGGRGTDTQYF

clone size: -
J gene: TRBJ1-2
D gene: TRBD1
V gene: TRBV2
CDR3 DNA: TGTGCCAGCAGTGAAGGTACAGGGGGCTACTATGGCTACACCTTC
CDR3 protein: CASSEGTGGYYGYTF

clone size: -
J gene: TRBJ1-2
D gene: -
V gene: TRBV5-1
CDR3 DNA: TGCGCCAGCAGCTTGGGTCCGTCCTCGAGGGAGTATGGCTACACCTTC
CDR3 protein: CASSLGPSSREYGYTF

clone size: -
J gene: TRBJ1-2
D gene: TRBD1
V gene: TRBV7-8
CDR3 DNA: TGTGCCAGCAGCCCTTACGCCAAACAGGGGAGGTATGGCTACACCTTC
CDR3 protein: CASSPYAKQGRYGYTF